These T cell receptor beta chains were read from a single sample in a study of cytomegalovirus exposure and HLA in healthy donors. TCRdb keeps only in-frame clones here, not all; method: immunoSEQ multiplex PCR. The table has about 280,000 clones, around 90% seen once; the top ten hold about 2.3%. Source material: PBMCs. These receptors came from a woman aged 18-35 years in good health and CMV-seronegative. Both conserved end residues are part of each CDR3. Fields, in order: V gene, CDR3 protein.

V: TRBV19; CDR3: CASSRSSSGGETQYF
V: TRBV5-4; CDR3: CASSFWAGGYEQYF
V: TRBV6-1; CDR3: CASSEPRDSSYEQYF
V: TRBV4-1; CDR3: CASRNRAGEQYF
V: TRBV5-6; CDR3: CASSLGGSPDYGYTF
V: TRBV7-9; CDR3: CASSPADGTSDTGELFF
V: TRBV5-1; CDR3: CASSPRQGLRYNEQFF
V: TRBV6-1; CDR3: CASSEGGTNTGELFF
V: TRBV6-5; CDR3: CASSYSAGMEQYF
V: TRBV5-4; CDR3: CASSFGRGTNYGYTF
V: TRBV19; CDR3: CASRGITGGYGYTF
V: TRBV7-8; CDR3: CASSDTGTGINQPQHF
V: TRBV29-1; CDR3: CSVGGPGITYEQYF
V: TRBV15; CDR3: CATSRPGGPLGYTF